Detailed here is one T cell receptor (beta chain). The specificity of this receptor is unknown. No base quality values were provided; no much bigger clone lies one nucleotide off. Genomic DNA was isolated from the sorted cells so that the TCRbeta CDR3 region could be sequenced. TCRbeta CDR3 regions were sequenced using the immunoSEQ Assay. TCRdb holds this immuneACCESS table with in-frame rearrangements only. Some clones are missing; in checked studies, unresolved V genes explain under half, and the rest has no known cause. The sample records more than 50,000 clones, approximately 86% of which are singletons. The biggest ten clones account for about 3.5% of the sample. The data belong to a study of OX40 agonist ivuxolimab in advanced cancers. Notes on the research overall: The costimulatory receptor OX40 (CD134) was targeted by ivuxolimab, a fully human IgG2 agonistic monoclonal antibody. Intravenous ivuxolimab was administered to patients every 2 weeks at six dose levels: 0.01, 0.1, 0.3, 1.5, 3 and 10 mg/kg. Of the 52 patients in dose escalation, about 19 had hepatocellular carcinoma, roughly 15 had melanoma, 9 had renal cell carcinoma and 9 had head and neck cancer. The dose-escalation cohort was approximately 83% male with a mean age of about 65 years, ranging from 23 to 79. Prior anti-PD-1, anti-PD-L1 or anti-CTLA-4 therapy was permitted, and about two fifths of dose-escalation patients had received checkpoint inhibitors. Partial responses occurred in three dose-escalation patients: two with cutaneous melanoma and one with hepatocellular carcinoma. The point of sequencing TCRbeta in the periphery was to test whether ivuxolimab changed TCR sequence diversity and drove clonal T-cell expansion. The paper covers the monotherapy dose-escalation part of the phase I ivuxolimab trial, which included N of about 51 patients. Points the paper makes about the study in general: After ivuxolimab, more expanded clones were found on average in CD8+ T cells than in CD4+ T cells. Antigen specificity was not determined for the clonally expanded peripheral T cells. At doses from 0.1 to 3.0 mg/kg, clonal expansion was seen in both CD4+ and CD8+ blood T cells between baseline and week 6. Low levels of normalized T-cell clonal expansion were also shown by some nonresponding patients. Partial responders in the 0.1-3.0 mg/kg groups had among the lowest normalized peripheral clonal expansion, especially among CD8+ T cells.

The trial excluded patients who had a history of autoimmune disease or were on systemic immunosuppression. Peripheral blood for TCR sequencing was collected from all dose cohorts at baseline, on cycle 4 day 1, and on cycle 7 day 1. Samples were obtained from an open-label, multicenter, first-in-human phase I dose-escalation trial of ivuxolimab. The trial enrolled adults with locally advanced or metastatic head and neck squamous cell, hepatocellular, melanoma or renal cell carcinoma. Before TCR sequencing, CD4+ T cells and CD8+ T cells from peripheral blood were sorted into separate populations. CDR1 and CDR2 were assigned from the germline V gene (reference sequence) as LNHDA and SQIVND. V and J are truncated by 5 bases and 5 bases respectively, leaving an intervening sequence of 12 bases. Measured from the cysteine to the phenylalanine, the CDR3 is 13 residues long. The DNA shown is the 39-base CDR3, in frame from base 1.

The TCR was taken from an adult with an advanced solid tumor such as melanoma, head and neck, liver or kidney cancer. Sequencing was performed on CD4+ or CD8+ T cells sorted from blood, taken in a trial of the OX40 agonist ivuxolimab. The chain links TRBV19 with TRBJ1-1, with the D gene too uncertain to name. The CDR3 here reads CASSLAQRTEAFF. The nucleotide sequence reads TGTGCCAGTAGTTTGGCCCAGAGGACTGAAGCTTTCTTT.